Listed below are T cell receptor beta chains from one sample, sequenced in a study of blood T cell repertoires in COVID-19. Here immunoSEQ multiplex PCR was the method, and the copy in TCRdb shows in-frame clones only, minus some. The sample yields a few hundred thousand clones, around 88% seen once. Specimen: PBMCs or T cells enriched from blood (not recorded which). These receptors originate from a woman aged 45-65 years with acute COVID-19. Both conserved end residues are part of each CDR3. The order of the fields is clone size, J gene, D gene, V gene, CDR3 DNA, CDR3 protein. The D gene is left open where the match is weak. Expanded clones are given a class, and other clones once, few, many or no size at all.

clone_size: NA
j_call: TRBJ2-5
d_call: TRBD2
v_call: TRBV5-1
cdr3_nt: TGCGCCAGCAGCCAACGACTAGCGGGAAGGGAGACCCAGTACTTC
cdr3_aa: CASSQRLAGRETQYF

clone_size: NA
j_call: TRBJ1-2
d_call: TRBD1
v_call: TRBV27
cdr3_nt: TGTGCCAGCAGTAGGAGACAGGGATGGTATGGCTACACCTTC
cdr3_aa: CASSRRQGWYGYTF

clone_size: NA
j_call: TRBJ2-1
d_call: NA
v_call: TRBV18
cdr3_nt: TGTGCCAGCTCACCAGCTACAGCTTACAATGAGCAGTTCTTC
cdr3_aa: CASSPATAYNEQFF

clone_size: NA
j_call: TRBJ1-6
d_call: NA
v_call: TRBV9
cdr3_nt: TGTGCCAGCAGCGAGACAGCTAATTCACCCCTCCACTTT
cdr3_aa: CASSETANSPLHF

clone_size: once
j_call: TRBJ1-2
d_call: NA
v_call: TRBV7-9
cdr3_nt: TGTGCCAGCAGCTATACCCTTTGGGAGAACGGCTACACCTTC
cdr3_aa: CASSYTLWENGYTF

clone_size: NA
j_call: TRBJ1-1
d_call: NA
v_call: TRBV7-3
cdr3_nt: TGTGCCAGCAGCTTAACCAAGAACACTGAAGCTTTCTTT
cdr3_aa: CASSLTKNTEAFF

clone_size: NA
j_call: TRBJ1-1
d_call: NA
v_call: TRBV9
cdr3_nt: TGTGCCAGCAGCGTAGGAAGTTCGGGGGGCACTGAAGCTTTCTTT
cdr3_aa: CASSVGSSGGTEAFF

clone_size: NA
j_call: TRBJ1-5
d_call: NA
v_call: TRBV28
cdr3_nt: TGTGCGGGAGGAAATCAGCCCCAGCATTTT
cdr3_aa: CAGGNQPQHF

clone_size: NA
j_call: TRBJ2-1
d_call: TRBD2
v_call: TRBV18
cdr3_nt: TGTGCCAGCTCACCATCTAGCGGCCTCGCCAATGAGCAGTTCTTC
cdr3_aa: CASSPSSGLANEQFF

clone_size: NA
j_call: TRBJ2-7
d_call: NA
v_call: TRBV6-5
cdr3_nt: TGTGCCAGCAGGGATCAGGTTAGCTACGAGCAGTACTTC
cdr3_aa: CASRDQVSYEQYF

clone_size: NA
j_call: TRBJ2-7
d_call: TRBD2
v_call: TRBV29-1
cdr3_nt: TGCAGCGTTGAAGATATGGATCCGCTAGCGGGCCGCTACGAGCAGTACTTC
cdr3_aa: CSVEDMDPLAGRYEQYF

clone_size: NA
j_call: TRBJ1-5
d_call: TRBD1
v_call: TRBV6-5
cdr3_nt: TGTGCCAGCAGTTCGGACAGGGGGAGCAATCAGCCCCAGCATTTT
cdr3_aa: CASSSDRGSNQPQHF

clone_size: NA
j_call: TRBJ2-7
d_call: TRBD1
v_call: TRBV5-5
cdr3_nt: TGTGCCAGCAGCTTCTTTCTGGGACAGCGAGCCGGGAACGAGCAGTACTTC
cdr3_aa: CASSFFLGQRAGNEQYF

clone_size: NA
j_call: TRBJ2-5
d_call: NA
v_call: TRBV7-8
cdr3_nt: TGTGCCAGCAGCCCACGGAGGGGGCGCGAGGAGACCCAGTACTTC
cdr3_aa: CASSPRRGREETQYF

clone_size: NA
j_call: TRBJ2-1
d_call: NA
v_call: TRBV9
cdr3_nt: TGTGCCAGCAGCCAGAACCTGCCGTACAATGAGCAGTTCTTC
cdr3_aa: CASSQNLPYNEQFF

clone_size: NA
j_call: TRBJ2-5
d_call: NA
v_call: TRBV29-1
cdr3_nt: TGCAGCGTTGAAGACGGGAAGATCCAAGAGACCCAGTACTTC
cdr3_aa: CSVEDGKIQETQYF

clone_size: NA
j_call: TRBJ2-3
d_call: TRBD2
v_call: TRBV5-1
cdr3_nt: TGCGCCAGCAGCTTGTCTCCGACTAGCGGGAGCTCAGATACGCAGTATTTT
cdr3_aa: CASSLSPTSGSSDTQYF

clone_size: NA
j_call: TRBJ1-4
d_call: NA
v_call: TRBV28
cdr3_nt: TGTGCCAGCAGTCCCGCTCGACTAAATGAAAAACTGTTTTTT
cdr3_aa: CASSPARLNEKLFF

clone_size: NA
j_call: TRBJ2-1
d_call: TRBD1
v_call: TRBV5-4
cdr3_nt: TGTGCCAGCAGCTTGACCGGGACAGGGGGTCCTAGTGAGCAGTTCTTC
cdr3_aa: CASSLTGTGGPSEQFF

clone_size: NA
j_call: TRBJ1-5
d_call: NA
v_call: TRBV7-2
cdr3_nt: TGTGCCAGCAGCTTACGTAGCAATCAGCCCCAGCATTTT
cdr3_aa: CASSLRSNQPQHF

clone_size: few
j_call: TRBJ2-7
d_call: TRBD2
v_call: TRBV19
cdr3_nt: TGTGCCAGTACACCCGGACTAGAAGGAGGCTACGAGCAGTACTTC
cdr3_aa: CASTPGLEGGYEQYF

clone_size: NA
j_call: TRBJ2-6
d_call: NA
v_call: TRBV27
cdr3_nt: TGTGCCAGCAGGGACCCCCGGGACTTTATTTCTGGGGCCAACGTCCTGACTTTC
cdr3_aa: CASRDPRDFISGANVLTF

clone_size: NA
j_call: TRBJ2-3
d_call: TRBD2
v_call: TRBV6-5
cdr3_nt: TGTGCCAGCAGGGGGGGGACTAGCAGTACAGATACGCAGTATTTT
cdr3_aa: CASRGGTSSTDTQYF

clone_size: NA
j_call: TRBJ1-5
d_call: NA
v_call: TRBV10-3
cdr3_nt: TGTGCCATCAGTGCCGGGGTCTCGGAGCCCCAGCATTTT
cdr3_aa: CAISAGVSEPQHF

clone_size: few
j_call: TRBJ2-3
d_call: NA
v_call: TRBV7-2
cdr3_nt: TGTGCCAGCAGCTCGGACAGACATACGCAGTATTTT
cdr3_aa: CASSSDRHTQYF

clone_size: NA
j_call: TRBJ1-4
d_call: NA
v_call: TRBV18
cdr3_nt: TGTGCCAGCTCACCACGGGCAGCGGGACCAAATGAAAAACTGTTTTTT
cdr3_aa: CASSPRAAGPNEKLFF

clone_size: once
j_call: TRBJ1-5
d_call: TRBD1
v_call: TRBV2
cdr3_nt: TGTGCCAGCAGTGCCTCGGGACAGGGGGTATTGGGCAATCAGCCCCAGCATTTT
cdr3_aa: CASSASGQGVLGNQPQHF

clone_size: NA
j_call: TRBJ1-4
d_call: TRBD1
v_call: TRBV5-1
cdr3_nt: TGCGCCAGCAGCCCCTCCTATTACCAGGGGGAGGAAAAACTGTTTTTT
cdr3_aa: CASSPSYYQGEEKLFF

clone_size: NA
j_call: TRBJ2-1
d_call: TRBD2
v_call: TRBV28
cdr3_nt: TGTGCCAGCAGTTTAGCCGGGACTAGACCGTTCTTC
cdr3_aa: CASSLAGTRPFF

clone_size: NA
j_call: TRBJ2-1
d_call: TRBD1
v_call: TRBV7-6
cdr3_nt: TGTGCCAGCCGACCAGCGGGACAGGGTATCGATGAGCAGTTCTTC
cdr3_aa: CASRPAGQGIDEQFF

clone_size: NA
j_call: TRBJ1-5
d_call: NA
v_call: TRBV19
cdr3_nt: TGTGCCAGTAGTATAGATTCAGGGCCACGGACGTATCAGCCCCAGCATTTT
cdr3_aa: CASSIDSGPRTYQPQHF

clone_size: NA
j_call: TRBJ1-1
d_call: NA
v_call: TRBV7-3
cdr3_nt: TGTGCCAGCCGTCTGGGCCAAGGCACTGAAGCTTTCTTT
cdr3_aa: CASRLGQGTEAFF

clone_size: NA
j_call: TRBJ1-1
d_call: NA
v_call: TRBV28
cdr3_nt: TGTGCCAGCAGTTTGGAGGGGACGCGTGCAGCTTTCTTT
cdr3_aa: CASSLEGTRAAFF

clone_size: NA
j_call: TRBJ2-1
d_call: NA
v_call: TRBV5-6
cdr3_nt: TGTGCCACCCACAGTTCCAATGAGCAGTTCTTC
cdr3_aa: CATHSSNEQFF

clone_size: NA
j_call: TRBJ1-1
d_call: NA
v_call: TRBV18
cdr3_nt: TGTGCCAGCTCACCCCGACAGGCCACTGAAGCTTTCTTT
cdr3_aa: CASSPRQATEAFF

clone_size: NA
j_call: TRBJ1-5
d_call: NA
v_call: TRBV27
cdr3_nt: TGTGCCAGCAGTTTTTCAGATAGCAATCAGCCCCAGCATTTT
cdr3_aa: CASSFSDSNQPQHF

clone_size: NA
j_call: TRBJ2-2
d_call: NA
v_call: TRBV21-1
cdr3_nt: TGTGCCAGCAGAGCGGCCGATCATGACACCGGGGAGCTGTTTTTT
cdr3_aa: CASRAADHDTGELFF